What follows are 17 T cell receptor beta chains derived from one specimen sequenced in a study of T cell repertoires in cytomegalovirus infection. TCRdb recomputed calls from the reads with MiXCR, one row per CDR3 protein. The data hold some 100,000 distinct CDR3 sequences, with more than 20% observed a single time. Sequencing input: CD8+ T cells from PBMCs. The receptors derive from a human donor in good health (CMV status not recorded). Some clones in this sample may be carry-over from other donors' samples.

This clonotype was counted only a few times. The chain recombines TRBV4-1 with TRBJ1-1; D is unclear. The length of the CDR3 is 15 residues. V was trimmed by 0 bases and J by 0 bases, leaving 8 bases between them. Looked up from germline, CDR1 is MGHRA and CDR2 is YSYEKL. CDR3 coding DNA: TGCGCCAGCAGCCAAGATTTTGCTGTGAACACTGAAGCTTTCTTT. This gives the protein CASSQDFAVNTEAFF.

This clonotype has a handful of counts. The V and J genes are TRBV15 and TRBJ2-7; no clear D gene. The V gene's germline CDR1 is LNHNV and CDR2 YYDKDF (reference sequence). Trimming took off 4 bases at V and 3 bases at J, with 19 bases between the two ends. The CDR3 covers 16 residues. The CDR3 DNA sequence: TGTGCCACCAGCATATTTGGGCCTATCCCCCACTACGAGCAGTACTTC. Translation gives CATSIFGPIPHYEQYF.

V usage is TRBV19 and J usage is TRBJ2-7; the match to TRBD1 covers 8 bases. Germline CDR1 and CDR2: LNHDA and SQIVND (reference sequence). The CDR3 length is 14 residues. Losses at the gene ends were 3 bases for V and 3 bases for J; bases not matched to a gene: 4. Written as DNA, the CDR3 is TGTGCCAGTAGTATCGGAGACAGGGGCTACGAGCAGTACTTC. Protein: CASSIGDRGYEQYF. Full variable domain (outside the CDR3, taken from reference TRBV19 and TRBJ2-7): DGGITQSPKYLFRKEGQNVTLSCEQNLNHDAMYWYRQDPGQGLRLIYYSQIVNDFQKGDIAEGYSVSREKKESFPLTVTSAQKNPTAFYLCASSIGDRGYEQYFGPGTRLTVT.

Here the CDR3 reads CASTLTAPTDTQYF. DNA of the CDR3: TGTGCCAGCACCTTGACCGCACCCACAGATACGCAGTATTTT. The rearrangement links TRBV2 to TRBJ2-3; D is undetermined. There are 14 residues in the CDR3. V was trimmed by 7 bases and J by 2 bases, leaving 13 bases between them. Germline V lookup: CDR1 SNHLY, CDR2 FYNNEI.

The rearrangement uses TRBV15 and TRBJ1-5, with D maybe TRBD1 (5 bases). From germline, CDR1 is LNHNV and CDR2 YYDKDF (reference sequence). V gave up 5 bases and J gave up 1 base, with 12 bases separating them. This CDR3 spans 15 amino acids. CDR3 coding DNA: TGTGCCACCAGCGTGGGGGGAGGAAGCAATCAGCCCCAGCATTTT. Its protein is CATSVGGGSNQPQHF. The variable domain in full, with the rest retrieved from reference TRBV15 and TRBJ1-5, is DAMVIQNPRYQVTQFGKPVTLSCSQTLNHNVMYWYQQKSSQAPKLLFHYYDKDFNNEADTPDNFQSRRPNTSFCFLDIRSPGLGDTAMYLCATSVGGGSNQPQHFGDGTRLSIL.

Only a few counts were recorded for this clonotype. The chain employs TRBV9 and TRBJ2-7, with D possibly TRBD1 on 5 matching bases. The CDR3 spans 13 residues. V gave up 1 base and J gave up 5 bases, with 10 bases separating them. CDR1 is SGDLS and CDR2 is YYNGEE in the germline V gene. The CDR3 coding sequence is TGTGCCAGCAGCGTAAAAGCAGGGCACGAGCAGTACTTC. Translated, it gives CASSVKAGHEQYF.

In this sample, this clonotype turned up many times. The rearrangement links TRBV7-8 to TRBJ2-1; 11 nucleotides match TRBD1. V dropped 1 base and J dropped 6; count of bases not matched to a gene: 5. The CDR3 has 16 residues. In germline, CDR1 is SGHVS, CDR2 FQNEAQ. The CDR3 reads CASSLGGTGGLNEQFF. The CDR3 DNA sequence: TGTGCCAGCAGCTTAGGCGGGACAGGGGGTCTCAATGAGCAGTTCTTC.

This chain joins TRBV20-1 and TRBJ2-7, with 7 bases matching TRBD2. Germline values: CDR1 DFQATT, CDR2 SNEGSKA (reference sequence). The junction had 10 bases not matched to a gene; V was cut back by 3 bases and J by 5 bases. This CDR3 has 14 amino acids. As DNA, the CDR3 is TGCAGTGCTAGCCCAGGCGGGAGTGGAGACGAGCAGTACTTC. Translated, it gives CSASPGGSGDEQYF.

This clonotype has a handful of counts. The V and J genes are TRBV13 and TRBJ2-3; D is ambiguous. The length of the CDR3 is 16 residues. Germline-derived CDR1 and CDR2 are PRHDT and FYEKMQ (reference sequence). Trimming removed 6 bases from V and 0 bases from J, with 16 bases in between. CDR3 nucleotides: TGTGCCAGCAGAGATCCCCAACGTGGCAGCACAGATACGCAGTATTTT. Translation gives CASRDPQRGSTDTQYF.

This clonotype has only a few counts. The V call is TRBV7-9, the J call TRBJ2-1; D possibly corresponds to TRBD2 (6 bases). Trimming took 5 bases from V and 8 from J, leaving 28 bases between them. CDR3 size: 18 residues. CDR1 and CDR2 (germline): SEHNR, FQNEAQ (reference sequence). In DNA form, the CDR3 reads TGTGCCAGCAGCACTGACCTGAACGGTCCCAACACGGGGGATGAGCAGTTCTTC. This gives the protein CASSTDLNGPNTGDEQFF.

CDR3 region: CASSQQDGTGGAGTEAFF. CDR3 nucleotide sequence: TGCGCCAGCAGCCAACAGGATGGGACAGGGGGCGCGGGCACTGAAGCTTTCTTT. J is TRBJ1-1 and V is TRBV4-1, with TRBD1 identical over 12 bases. Unmatched junction bases numbered 11, after V lost 2 bases and J lost 4 bases. Germline CDR1 and CDR2: MGHRA and YSYEKL. The CDR3 spans 18 residues.

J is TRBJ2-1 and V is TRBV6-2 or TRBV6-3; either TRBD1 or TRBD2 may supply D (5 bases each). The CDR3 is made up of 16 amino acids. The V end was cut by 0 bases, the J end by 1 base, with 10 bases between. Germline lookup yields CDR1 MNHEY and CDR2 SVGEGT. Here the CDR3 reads CASSYSGVASYNEQFF. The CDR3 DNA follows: TGTGCCAGCAGTTACTCGGGGGTAGCTTCCTACAATGAGCAGTTCTTC.

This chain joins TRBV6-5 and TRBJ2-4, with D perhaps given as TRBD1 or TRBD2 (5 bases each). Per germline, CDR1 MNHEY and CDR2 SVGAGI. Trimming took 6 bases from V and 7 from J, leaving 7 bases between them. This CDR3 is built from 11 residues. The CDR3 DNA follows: TGTGCCAGCAGCGAGGGGAACATTCAGTACTTC. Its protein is CASSEGNIQYF.

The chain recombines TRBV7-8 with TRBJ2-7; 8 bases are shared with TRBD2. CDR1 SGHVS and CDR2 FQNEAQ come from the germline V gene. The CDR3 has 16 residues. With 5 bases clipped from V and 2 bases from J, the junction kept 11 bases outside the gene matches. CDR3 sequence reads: CASSPPLAVETYEQYF. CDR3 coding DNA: TGTGCCAGCAGCCCCCCACTAGCGGTCGAAACCTACGAGCAGTACTTC.

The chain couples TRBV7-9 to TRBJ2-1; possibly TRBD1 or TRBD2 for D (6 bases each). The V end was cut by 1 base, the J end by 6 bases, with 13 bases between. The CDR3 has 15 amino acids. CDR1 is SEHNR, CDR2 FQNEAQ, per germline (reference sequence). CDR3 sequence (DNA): TGTGCCAGCAGCTTAGGGTGGGGGGCTACCAATGAGCAGTTCTTC. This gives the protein CASSLGWGATNEQFF.

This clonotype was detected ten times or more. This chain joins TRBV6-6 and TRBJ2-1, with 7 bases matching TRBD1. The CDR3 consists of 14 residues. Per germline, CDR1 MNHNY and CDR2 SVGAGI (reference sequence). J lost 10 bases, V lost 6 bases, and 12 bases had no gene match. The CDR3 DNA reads TGTGCCAGCAGCATCGCCCCCGACAGGGCCGAGCAGTTCTTC. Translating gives CASSIAPDRAEQFF.

DNA of the CDR3: TGCAGTGCTATCCCTCCAGACGACTCCTATAATTCACCCCTCCACTTT. As protein: CSAIPPDDSYNSPLHF. This rearrangement joins TRBV20-1 to TRBJ1-6; D gene uncertain. Trimming removed 4 bases at V and 0 bases at J, with 13 bases between. Germline CDR1 reads DFQATT; CDR2 reads SNEGSKA (reference sequence). The CDR3 has 16 residues.